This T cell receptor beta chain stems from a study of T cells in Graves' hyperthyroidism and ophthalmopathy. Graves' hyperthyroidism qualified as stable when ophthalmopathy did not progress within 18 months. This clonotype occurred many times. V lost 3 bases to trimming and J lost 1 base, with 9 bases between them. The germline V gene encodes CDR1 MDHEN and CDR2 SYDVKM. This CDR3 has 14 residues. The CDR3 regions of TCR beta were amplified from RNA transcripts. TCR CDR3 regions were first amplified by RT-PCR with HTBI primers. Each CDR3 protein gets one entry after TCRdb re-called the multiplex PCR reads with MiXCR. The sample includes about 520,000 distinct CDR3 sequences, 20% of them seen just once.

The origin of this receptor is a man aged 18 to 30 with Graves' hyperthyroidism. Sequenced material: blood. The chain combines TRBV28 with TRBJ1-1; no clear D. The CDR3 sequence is CASSFRETNTEAFF. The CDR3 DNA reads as TGTGCCAGCAGTTTTAGGGAGACGAACACTGAAGCTTTCTTT.